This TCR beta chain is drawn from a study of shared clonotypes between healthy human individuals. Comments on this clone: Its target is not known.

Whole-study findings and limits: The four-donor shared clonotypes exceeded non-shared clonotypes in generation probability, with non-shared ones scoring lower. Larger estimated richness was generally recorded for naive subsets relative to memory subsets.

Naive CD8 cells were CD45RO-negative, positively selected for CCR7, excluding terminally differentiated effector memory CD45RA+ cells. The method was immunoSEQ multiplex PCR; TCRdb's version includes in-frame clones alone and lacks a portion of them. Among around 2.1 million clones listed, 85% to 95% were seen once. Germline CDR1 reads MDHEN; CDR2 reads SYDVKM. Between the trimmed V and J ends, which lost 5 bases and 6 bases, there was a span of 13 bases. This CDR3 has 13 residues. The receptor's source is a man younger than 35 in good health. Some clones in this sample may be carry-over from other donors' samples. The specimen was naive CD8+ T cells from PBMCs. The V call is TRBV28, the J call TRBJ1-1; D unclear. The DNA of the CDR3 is TGTGCCAGCAGTCCCCGGACGACCCCTGAAGCTTTCTTT. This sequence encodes CASSPRTTPEAFF.